Below, 9 T cell receptor beta chains from the same sample are listed, as sequenced in a study of T-cell memory formation after mild COVID-19 (dated by TCRdb to the early 2020s). Libraries were made using 5' RACE. Instrument on record: Illumina NovaSeq 6000. TCRdb passed the public sequencing reads through fastp at Q25 and MiXCR, retaining productive beta sequences. Rows are combined by CDR3 protein, so each entry shows the most common genes and DNA. This sample holds 110,000 to 150,000 distinct CDR3 sequences; about 25% were observed only once. Less than 25% of the sample is held by the ten biggest clonotypes. Sample: PBMCs or a T cell subset sorted from them (not recorded which). These receptor sequences come from an adult woman who had mild COVID-19 (a few samples of this study predate the infection). The sample titles of this study are shuffled in the database, so cell type and time point are left out; the donor was told from shared clones.

In its sample, this clonotype was seen a few times. The rearrangement joins TRBV15 to TRBJ2-3, with D tentatively TRBD1 (5 bases). Trimming removed 2 bases at V and 2 bases at J, with 17 bases between. There are 17 residues in the CDR3. Germline CDR1 and CDR2: LNHNV and YYDKDF (reference sequence). The CDR3 protein is CATSRHPGPALTDTQYF. CDR3 in DNA: TGTGCCACCAGCAGACACCCAGGGCCCGCCCTCACAGATACGCAGTATTTT.

This chain links TRBV4-3 with TRBJ2-1; D may be TRBD1 (5 bases). V shed 0 bases and J shed 2 bases, with 17 bases lying between them. Looked up from germline, CDR1 is LGHNA and CDR2 is YSLEER. This CDR3 has 18 amino acids. The CDR3 spells CASSQDRRGRSTYNEQFF. CDR3 coding DNA: TGCGCCAGCAGCCAAGATCGTAGGGGAAGAAGTACCTACAATGAGCAGTTCTTC.

The CDR3 sequence: CASSQDLYGSQRNEQFF. CDR3 nucleotides: TGTGCCAGCAGCCAAGATCTATACGGGAGCCAAAGAAATGAGCAGTTCTTC. The rearrangement uses TRBV3-1 and TRBJ2-1, with D possibly matching TRBD2 (6 bases). The CDR3 contains 17 residues. From germline, CDR1 is LGHDT and CDR2 YNNKEL (reference sequence). V was trimmed by 0 bases and J by 7 bases, leaving 19 bases between them.

The CDR3, as DNA: TGTGCCACCAGTGATTCGACCGGGCACCAAGAGACCCAGTACTTC. Amino acids: CATSDSTGHQETQYF. The chain is built from TRBV24-1 and TRBJ2-5; no clear D. Germline V gene data show CDR1 as KGHDR and CDR2 as SFDVKD. The CDR3 is made up of 15 amino acids. Deletions cut 2 bases from V and 0 bases from J, with 9 bases between.

The chain employs TRBV18 and TRBJ2-2; no clear D gene. The CDR3 is made up of 15 amino acids. Per the germline V gene, CDR1 is KGHSH and CDR2 is LQKENI. Trimming took 3 bases from V and 6 from J, leaving 14 bases between them. CDR3 DNA: TGTGCCAGCTCACCCTCCAACTATCTCGCCGGGGAGCTGTTTTTT. It encodes CASSPSNYLAGELFF.

This clonotype occurred a few times. The chain links TRBV4-2 to TRBJ1-2, with 7 bases lining up with TRBD1. The germline CDR1 and CDR2 sequences are LGHNA and YNFKEQ. This CDR3 region has 16 residues. V was pared by 5 bases and J by 4 bases, with 13 bases of the junction left unmatched. The DNA for the CDR3 is TGTGCCAGCAGCAAGAGCTCATCAGGGGGGGGCTATGGCTACACCTTC. Translated: CASSKSSSGGGYGYTF.

There are a few counts of this clonotype. The chain recombines TRBV4-2 with TRBJ2-1, with TRBD2 identical over 7 bases. From germline, CDR1 is LGHNA and CDR2 YNFKEQ. CDR3 size: 17 residues. V lost 0 bases to trimming and J lost 6 bases; unmatched junction nucleotides: 11. CDR3 coding DNA: TGTGCCAGCAGCCAAGATTCTTGGGGGGGGTTAAGCAATGAGCAGTTCTTC. Translated, it gives CASSQDSWGGLSNEQFF.

The chain is built from TRBV2 and TRBJ2-7, with D unresolved. V lost 6 bases and J 3 bases, leaving 18 bases between the germline ends. The CDR3 totals 15 residues. Germline V gene data show CDR1 as SNHLY and CDR2 as FYNNEI. The CDR3 nucleotides read TGTGCCAGCAGAGAGGAGTACAGCTATATCTACGAGCAGTACTTC. Translation gives CASREEYSYIYEQYF.

V is TRBV27 and J is TRBJ2-5, with 9 bases fitting TRBD1. Germline CDR1 is MNHEY and CDR2 is SMNVEV (reference sequence). There are 14 residues in the CDR3. Trimming cost V 2 bases and J 5 bases; bases outside gene matches: 3. The CDR3 reads CASSLTGGAETQYF. The DNA for the CDR3 is TGTGCCAGCAGTTTAACAGGGGGCGCGGAGACCCAGTACTTC.